Below are 20 T cell receptor beta chains sequenced from a single sample in a study of beta chain features in type 1 diabetes. These receptors' targets are unknown. Whole-study findings and limits: Shorter TCRB CDR3s, moderately but significantly so, marked every one of the four CD4+ subsets in Type 1 diabetes patients.

The whole isolated RNA underwent reverse transcription, so sequencing captured expressed TCRB transcripts. Only in-frame clones appear in the TCRdb table, and some are missing; sequencing was by immunoSEQ multiplex PCR. The table has around 160,000 clones, approximately 8.7% seen once. Sample: central memory CD4+ T cells from blood. The receptors come from a woman in her 30s with type 1 diabetes.

This clone appeared a few times. J is TRBJ2-4 and V is TRBV15; the D gene is possibly TRBD1 (5 bases). The CDR3 has 20 residues. The germline V and J ends were trimmed by 0 bases and 0 bases, with 21 bases remaining between them. Germline loops: CDR1 LNHNV, CDR2 YYDKDF (reference sequence). The CDR3 DNA is TGTGCCACCAGCAGAGATCCTCTGGCAGGGAAGGTGGGAGCCAAAAACATTCAGTACTTC. Translating gives CATSRDPLAGKVGAKNIQYF. The full variable domain, rest sourced from reference TRBV15 and TRBJ2-4, is DAMVIQNPRYQVTQFGKPVTLSCSQTLNHNVMYWYQQKSSQAPKLLFHYYDKDFNNEADTPDNFQSRRPNTSFCFLDIRSPGLGDTAMYLCATSRDPLAGKVGAKNIQYFGAGTRLSVL.

This clone was seen only a few times. The gene calls are TRBV6-6 and TRBJ1-2, with unresolved D. The CDR3 has 15 residues. Looked up from germline, CDR1 is MNHNY and CDR2 is SVGAGI (reference sequence). V lost 2 bases to trimming and J lost 0 bases, with 10 bases between them. The CDR3 nucleotides read TGTGCCAGCAGTTACGAGGGCATATCTAACTATGGCTACACCTTC. Protein: CASSYEGISNYGYTF.

Notes on this clone: The same CDR3 can be traced to other DNA sequences in this sample. The V gene is TRBV7-9, the J gene TRBJ2-7, with D maybe TRBD1 (6 bases). The CDR3 length is 13 residues. Trimming took 3 bases from V and 2 from J, leaving 8 bases between them. Germline assignment: CDR1 SEHNR and CDR2 FQNEAQ (reference sequence). Here the CDR3 reads CASSFTGPYEQYF. The CDR3 DNA reads TGTGCCAGCAGCTTCACAGGGCCCTACGAGCAGTACTTC. The whole variable domain, remainder taken from reference TRBV7-9 and TRBJ2-7, is DTGVSQNPRHKITKRGQNVTFRCDPISEHNRLYWYRQTLGQGPEFLTYFQNEAQLEKSRLLSDRFSAERPKGSFSTLEIQRTEQGDSAMYLCASSFTGPYEQYFGPGTRLTVT.

The chain has TRBV19 and TRBJ1-5; D is unclear. From germline, CDR1 is LNHDA and CDR2 SQIVND (reference sequence). Trimming cost V 2 bases and J 0 bases, with 20 bases left between them. The CDR3 totals 19 residues. For the CDR3, the DNA is TGTGCCAGTAGTATACGTAGGGCACTAGCCATCAATAGCAATCAGCCCCAGCATTTT. This sequence encodes CASSIRRALAINSNQPQHF.

This clone was seen a few times. The chain carries TRBV28 and TRBJ2-1; 7 bases agree with TRBD2. Germline loops: CDR1 MDHEN, CDR2 SYDVKM. The CDR3 length is 13 residues. Losses at the gene ends were 2 bases for V and 13 bases for J; bases not matched to a gene: 8. The CDR3, as DNA: TGTGCCAGCAGTTTAGCGGCTAGCGGACGACAGTTCTTC. Amino acids: CASSLAASGRQFF.

This clone was seen only a few times. V is TRBV10-1 and J is TRBJ2-1; a weak D match, TRBD2 (5 bases). V was cut by 6 bases and J by 2 bases, with 17 bases left in between. The CDR3 has 16 amino acids. Per germline, CDR1 WNHNN and CDR2 SYGVQD (reference sequence). This CDR3 is CASSESGLQPYNEQFF. CDR3 in DNA: TGCGCCAGCAGCGAATCCGGACTTCAGCCCTACAATGAGCAGTTCTTC.

The chain joins TRBV7-3 to TRBJ2-1, with 9 bases fitting TRBD1. Trimming cost V 4 bases and J 9 bases; bases outside gene matches: 4. CDR3 length: 13 amino acids. Germline assignment: CDR1 SGHTA and CDR2 FQGTGA. The CDR3 loop is CASSWDRVSEQFF. In DNA form, the CDR3 reads TGTGCCAGCAGCTGGGACAGGGTGAGTGAGCAGTTCTTC.

There are a few counts of this clone. The chain has TRBV18 and TRBJ1-5; D is unclear. Germline values: CDR1 KGHSH, CDR2 LQKENI. The length of the CDR3 is 15 residues. Trimming stripped 5 bases from V and 2 bases from J, with 13 bases between. The CDR3, as DNA: TGTGCCAGCTCAAGAACAGCGGACGGCAATCAGCCCCAGCATTTT. Protein: CASSRTADGNQPQHF.

The rearrangement joins TRBV2 to TRBJ1-1, with D uncertain. The V end lost 7 bases, the J end lost 1 base, and 10 bases lay between the germline ends. This CDR3 region has 13 residues. The V gene's germline CDR1 is SNHLY and CDR2 FYNNEI. The CDR3 protein is CASNYYPNTEAFF. CDR3 DNA sequence: TGTGCCAGCAACTATTACCCGAACACTGAAGCTTTCTTT.

The chain combines TRBV7-3 with TRBJ1-2; 7 bases are shared with TRBD1. There are 16 residues in the CDR3. Germline V gene sequence: CDR1 SGHTA, CDR2 FQGTGA. Trimming removed 4 bases from V and 6 bases from J; junction bases left unmatched: 14. The CDR3 here is CASSWISDRANHGYTF. The CDR3 coding sequence is TGTGCCAGCAGCTGGATCTCCGACAGGGCAAACCATGGCTACACCTTC.

This clone was counted between two and nine times. This chain joins TRBV25-1 and TRBJ1-5, with D possibly TRBD1 on 5 matching bases. CDR3 length equals 16 residues. CDR1 MGHDK and CDR2 SYGVNS come from the germline V gene. Trimming cost V 3 bases and J 5 bases, with 17 bases left between them. The CDR3 spells CASSDASGLGHQPQHF. DNA of the CDR3: TGTGCCAGCAGTGACGCGTCAGGGCTAGGACATCAGCCCCAGCATTTT.

The gene calls are TRBV2 and TRBJ1-1; TRBD1 might be the D (5 bases). The V gene lost 6 bases and the J gene lost 11 bases, with 25 bases spanning the gap. CDR1 is SNHLY, CDR2 FYNNEI, per germline. This CDR3 has 15 residues. CDR3 DNA sequence: TGTGCCAGCAGCCAAAGCCCTGACAGTCCCGGGGGGGCTTTCTTT. This sequence encodes CASSQSPDSPGGAFF.

V and J are TRBV7-6 and TRBJ2-2, with D uncertain. Germline CDR1 is SGHVS and CDR2 is FNYEAQ. V was pared by 5 bases and J by 4 bases, with 11 bases between. The CDR3 loop spans 14 amino acids. Here the CDR3 DNA reads TGTGCCAGCAGCCCCATACGGGTCACCGGGGAGCTGTTTTTT. This sequence encodes CASSPIRVTGELFF.

This clone was counted only a few times. This chain connects TRBV19 to TRBJ2-3; a possible D gene is TRBD2 (6 bases). The germline V and J ends were trimmed by 6 bases and 2 bases, with 9 bases remaining between them. CDR3 length: 13 residues. From germline, CDR1 is LNHDA and CDR2 SQIVND (reference sequence). CDR3 amino acids: CASSGSLTDTQYF. The CDR3 region has the DNA TGTGCCAGTAGCGGGAGCCTCACAGATACGCAGTATTTT.

The V gene is TRBV7-8, the J gene TRBJ2-3; TRBD2 matches 7 bases. This CDR3 region has 12 residues. The V gene end was trimmed by 5 bases and the J gene end by 7 bases; junction bases not matched to a gene: 3. Germline values: CDR1 SGHVS, CDR2 FQNEAQ. The CDR3 is CASSPGLNTQYF. CDR3 DNA: TGTGCCAGCAGCCCGGGACTAAATACGCAGTATTTT.

The J gene is TRBJ2-3, the V gene TRBV11-3; 8 bases map to TRBD2. Germline CDR1 reads SGHNT; CDR2 reads YENEEA. The CDR3 contains 15 residues. Trimming at V came to 6 bases and at J to 0 bases, leaving 5 bases not matched to a gene. CDR3 amino acids: CASSPGGGSTDTQYF. CDR3 sequence (DNA): TGTGCCAGCAGTCCCGGCGGGGGGAGCACAGATACGCAGTATTTT.

This clone has more than one count but fewer than ten. The rearrangement links TRBV5-1 to TRBJ2-2; D is unclear. CDR3 length equals 15 residues. V lost 0 bases and J lost 5, with 11 bases in between. Germline V gene sequence: CDR1 SGHRS, CDR2 YFSETQ. This CDR3 is CASSLEASRTGELFF. CDR3 DNA: TGCGCCAGCAGCTTGGAGGCTAGTCGGACCGGGGAGCTGTTTTTT.

V and J are TRBV5-1 and TRBJ2-5; TRBD2 aligns across 8 bases. This CDR3 is 16 amino acids long. Germline loops: CDR1 SGHRS, CDR2 YFSETQ. Trimming cost V 3 bases and J 1 base; bases outside gene matches: 8. The CDR3 region has the DNA TGCGCCAGCAGCTCCATTACTAGCGGATCCCAAGAGACCCAGTACTTC. It translates to CASSSITSGSQETQYF.

V gene TRBV18 combines with J gene TRBJ2-5; 11 nucleotides align to TRBD2. The germline V gene encodes CDR1 KGHSH and CDR2 LQKENI. There are 15 residues in the CDR3. After removal of 2 bases from V and 5 bases from J, the junction contained 4 bases not matched to a gene. The CDR3 sequence: CASSPSASGRETQYF. CDR3 bases: TGTGCCAGCTCACCATCGGCTAGCGGGAGGGAGACCCAGTACTTC.

A few counts support this clone. The chain recombines TRBV5-4 with TRBJ2-7; 13 bases map to TRBD2. This CDR3 is built from 16 residues. Germline V gene lookup returns CDR1 SGHNT and CDR2 YYREEE (reference sequence). The junction had 11 bases not matched to a gene; V was cut back by 4 bases and J by 7 bases. CDR3 DNA: TGTGCCAGCAGCGAAATCGGACTAGCGGGAGCACGAGAGCAGTACTTC. Translating gives CASSEIGLAGAREQYF.